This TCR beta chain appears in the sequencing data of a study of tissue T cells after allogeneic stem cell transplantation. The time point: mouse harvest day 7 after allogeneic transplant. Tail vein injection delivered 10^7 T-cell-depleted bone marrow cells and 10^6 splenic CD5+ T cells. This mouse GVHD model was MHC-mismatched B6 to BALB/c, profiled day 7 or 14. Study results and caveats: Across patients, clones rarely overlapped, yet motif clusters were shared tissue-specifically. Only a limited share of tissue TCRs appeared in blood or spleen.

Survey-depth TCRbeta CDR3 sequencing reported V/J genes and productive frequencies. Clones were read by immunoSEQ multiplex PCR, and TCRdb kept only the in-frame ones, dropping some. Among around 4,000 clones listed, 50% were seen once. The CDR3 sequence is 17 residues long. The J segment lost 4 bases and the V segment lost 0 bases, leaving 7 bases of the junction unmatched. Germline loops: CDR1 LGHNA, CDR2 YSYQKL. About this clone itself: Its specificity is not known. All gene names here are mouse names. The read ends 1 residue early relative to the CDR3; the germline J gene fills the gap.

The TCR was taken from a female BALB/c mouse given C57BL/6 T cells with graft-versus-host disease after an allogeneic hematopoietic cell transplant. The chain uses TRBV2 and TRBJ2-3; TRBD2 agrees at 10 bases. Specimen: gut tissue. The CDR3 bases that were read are TGTGCCAGCAGCCAAGATGGCTGGGGGGGCGCTTCAGAAACGCTGTAT. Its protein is CASSQDGWGGASETLY. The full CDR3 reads CASSQDGWGGASETLYF.